Each of the 32 T cell receptor beta chains below was sequenced from the same sample in a study of CD8 T cells in ankylosing spondylitis. In TCRdb, the 5' RACE reads were re-called with MiXCR into one record per CDR3 protein. The sample shows under 200,000 distinct CDR3 sequences, around a tenth of them seen only once. Sequenced sample: blood, either unsorted or a sorted T cell fraction (not recorded which). These receptors originate from a male donor with ankylosing spondylitis or in good health (not recorded which).

This clonotype was seen just once. The chain links TRBV3-1 to TRBJ1-5; no clear D. Germline V CDR1 and CDR2: LGHDT, YNNKEL (reference sequence). V gave up 4 bases and J gave up 6 bases, with 10 bases separating them. The CDR3 spans 13 residues. CDR3 sequence: CASSPPGFQPQHF. The CDR3, as DNA: TGTGCCAGCAGCCCGCCCGGGTTTCAGCCCCAGCATTTT. Combining the CDR3 with reference TRBV3-1 and TRBJ1-5 gives the whole variable domain DTAVSQTPKYLVTQMGNDKSIKCEQNLGHDTMYWYKQDSKKFLKIMFSYNNKELIINETVPNRFSPKSPDKAHLNLHINSLELGDSAVYFCASSPPGFQPQHFGDGTRLSIL.

CDR3 DNA: TGTGCCATCAGTGAGGAGGGCCGGGGCAGGGGGGCAGATACGCAGTATTTT. The encoded protein is CAISEEGRGRGADTQYF. J is TRBJ2-3 and V is TRBV10-3; TRBD1 might be the D (7 bases). The V gene's germline CDR1 is ENHRY and CDR2 SYGVKD. V lost 2 bases to trimming and J lost 4 bases, with 19 bases between them. The CDR3 runs to 17 residues.

On this clonotype: A much larger clone lies one base from this, so it may be a read error. This chain uses TRBV12-3 or TRBV12-4 with TRBJ2-3; no clear D. V lost 4 bases and J 2 bases, leaving 10 bases between the germline ends. The CDR3 contains 14 residues. The CDR3 coding sequence is TGTGCCAGCAGTTCAGTGGCAGTCACAGATACGCAGTATTTT. Amino acid sequence: CASSSVAVTDTQYF.

This sequence joins TRBV12-5 and TRBJ2-2, with a weak D call TRBD1 (6 bases). CDR1 LGHNT and CDR2 FRNRAP come from the germline V gene. The CDR3 spans 15 residues. Trimming cost V 6 bases and J 1 base, with 12 bases left between them. This chain's CDR3 is CASGLGRGNTGELFF. Written as DNA, the CDR3 is TGTGCTAGTGGCCTAGGCAGGGGGAACACCGGGGAGCTGTTTTTT. Filled out from reference TRBV12-5 and TRBJ2-2, the complete variable domain reads DARVTQTPRHKVTEMGQEVTMRCQPILGHNTVFWYRQTMMQGLELLAYFRNRAPLDDSGMPKDRFSAEMPDATLATLKIQPSEPRDSAVYFCASGLGRGNTGELFFGEGSRLTVL.

This clonotype has ten or more counts. The V gene is TRBV24-1, the J gene TRBJ2-3, with a weak D call TRBD2 (5 bases). V dropped 8 bases and J dropped 0 bases, with 11 bases sitting between them. This CDR3 is 14 amino acids long. From germline, CDR1 is KGHDR and CDR2 SFDVKD. The CDR3 sequence is CATMGAVSTDTQYF. CDR3 sequence (DNA): TGTGCCACCATGGGAGCGGTTAGCACAGATACGCAGTATTTT.

As for this clonotype: Being one base from a much bigger clone, this may be a read error. This chain joins TRBV10-1 and TRBJ2-1, with TRBD2 identical over 10 bases. The CDR3 loop spans 14 amino acids. Per the germline V gene, CDR1 is WNHNN and CDR2 is SYGVQD (reference sequence). This CDR3 reads CTSSASSGSNEQFF. The CDR3 coding sequence is TGCACCAGCAGTGCGTCTAGCGGGAGTAATGAGCAGTTCTTC.

This clonotype was observed a handful of times. This chain connects TRBV28 to TRBJ1-1, with a tentative D call TRBD1 (5 bases). The CDR3 consists of 15 residues. Trimming cost V 4 bases and J 4 bases, with 16 bases left between them. Germline V gene data show CDR1 as MDHEN and CDR2 as SYDVKM. CDR3 nucleotides: TGTGCCAGCAGTTCGCGGCAGGGCTGGGCCACTGAAGCTTTCTTT. It yields the protein CASSSRQGWATEAFF.

This clonotype was observed many times. The chain has TRBV12-3 or TRBV12-4 and TRBJ1-4; weak D call: TRBD1 (5 bases). This CDR3 is 17 amino acids long. The V gene lost 6 bases and the J gene lost 2 bases, with 19 bases spanning the gap. Written as DNA, the CDR3 is TGTGCCAGCAGCCGAGGGTTGGGGGGTTCGACTAATGAAAAACTGTTTTTT. It translates to CASSRGLGGSTNEKLFF.

The gene calls are TRBV3-1 and TRBJ2-1; D might be TRBD1 (6 bases). The CDR3 runs 14 residues. V lost 6 bases, J lost 3 bases, and 12 bases lay in between. The germline V gene encodes CDR1 LGHDT and CDR2 YNNKEL (reference sequence). Here the CDR3 DNA reads TGTGCCAGCAGTGGGGACACGCTCTACAATGAGCAGTTCTTC. Translation gives CASSGDTLYNEQFF.

This clonotype was seen ten or more times. The chain combines TRBV10-3 with TRBJ2-3, with TRBD1 matching 7 bases. This CDR3 has 16 amino acids. V dropped 6 bases and J dropped 0; count of bases not matched to a gene: 9. The germline V gene has CDR1 ENHRY and CDR2 SYGVKD. CDR3 residues: CAISGGQDPSTDTQYF. The CDR3 DNA reads as TGTGCCATCAGCGGTGGACAGGACCCAAGCACAGATACGCAGTATTTT.

Many counts were recorded for this clonotype. The rearrangement links TRBV29-1 to TRBJ2-2; D is ambiguous. Trimming took off 3 bases at V and 3 bases at J, with 8 bases between the two ends. Looked up from germline, CDR1 is SQVTM and CDR2 is ANQGSEA. The CDR3 spans 13 residues. Here the CDR3 DNA reads TGCAGCGTTGACGGGCGGTACACCGGGGAGCTGTTTTTT. This encodes CSVDGRYTGELFF.

To note about this clonotype: This may be a read error, as it is one base from a much larger clone. This chain joins TRBV29-1 and TRBJ2-5; D unresolved. The germline CDR1 and CDR2 sequences are SQVTM and ANQGSEA. The CDR3 has 11 amino acids. Deletions cut 7 bases from V and 5 bases from J, with 11 bases between. Here the CDR3 DNA reads TGCAGCGCTGAGGATTCCGAGACCCAGTACTTC. This codes for CSAEDSETQYF.

The chain is built from TRBV7-8 and TRBJ1-1; 10 positions match TRBD1. Germline assignment: CDR1 SGHVS and CDR2 FQNEAQ. The CDR3 runs to 16 residues. V was pared by 5 bases and J by 4 bases, with 10 bases of the junction left unmatched. The CDR3 protein is CASSIVTGGAGTEAFF. In DNA form, the CDR3 reads TGTGCCAGCAGCATAGTGACAGGGGGCGCCGGCACTGAAGCTTTCTTT.

This clonotype showed up many times. This sequence joins TRBV7-6 and TRBJ2-7; perhaps TRBD1 as D (6 bases). V gave up 2 bases and J gave up 0 bases, with 11 bases separating them. Germline V gene data show CDR1 as SGHVS and CDR2 as FNYEAQ. The CDR3 spans 15 residues. In DNA form, the CDR3 reads TGTGCCAGCAGCTTACAGGGGTTTAGCTCCTACGAGCAGTACTTC. Its translation: CASSLQGFSSYEQYF.

This clonotype appeared many times. The chain carries TRBV12-5 and TRBJ1-1; no clear D gene. The CDR3 is 11 amino acids. The germline V gene encodes CDR1 LGHNT and CDR2 FRNRAP. V gave up 2 bases and J gave up 6 bases, with 4 bases separating them. In nucleotides, the CDR3 is TGTGCTAGTGGTTTGTCGGCTGAAGCTTTCTTT. Translation gives CASGLSAEAFF.

This clonotype was recorded at least ten times. The chain carries TRBV6-5 and TRBJ2-4, with a weak D call TRBD2 (6 bases). Germline V gene data show CDR1 as MNHEY and CDR2 as SVGAGI. V was cut by 1 base and J by 4 bases, with 11 bases left in between. This CDR3 has 15 residues. The chain's CDR3 is CASSYWTGTKNIQYF. The DNA of the CDR3 is TGTGCCAGCAGTTACTGGACCGGGACTAAAAACATTCAGTACTTC.

This clonotype was seen more than once but under ten times. The chain links TRBV27 to TRBJ2-7; D not certain. Trimming removed 6 bases at V and 12 bases at J, with 15 bases between. CDR1 is MNHEY and CDR2 is SMNVEV in the germline V gene (reference sequence). This CDR3 comprises 11 residues. CDR3 loop: CASRKMGLWYF. For the CDR3, the DNA is TGTGCCAGCAGGAAAATGGGTCTTTGGTACTTC.

This clonotype was seen ten or more times. The V gene is TRBV10-3, the J gene TRBJ2-5, with D possibly TRBD1 on 7 matching bases. Per germline, CDR1 ENHRY and CDR2 SYGVKD. The V gene lost 6 bases and the J gene lost 2 bases, with 10 bases spanning the gap. This CDR3 comprises 13 residues. The CDR3 loop reads CAIRPGGQETQYF. Written as DNA, the CDR3 is TGTGCCATCAGACCAGGGGGGCAAGAGACCCAGTACTTC.

This rearrangement joins TRBV12-3 or TRBV12-4 to TRBJ2-1, with no clear D. The CDR3 is 12 residues long. The V end lost 3 bases, the J end lost 8 bases, and 8 bases lay between the germline ends. The DNA of the CDR3 is TGTGCCAGCAGTTTCGTCCCGGATGAGCAGTTCTTC. Translation gives CASSFVPDEQFF.

This rearrangement joins TRBV7-9 to TRBJ1-3, with D perhaps TRBD1 (6 bases). CDR1 and CDR2 (germline): SEHNR, FQNEAQ (reference sequence). The length of the CDR3 is 16 residues. Trimming left V 8 bases short and J 0 bases short, with 17 bases between. Here the CDR3 DNA reads TGTGCCAGCGTCCGGGGGCAGGGCCCCTCTGGAAACACCATATATTTT. Translating gives CASVRGQGPSGNTIYF.

The chain carries TRBV7-2 and TRBJ2-1, with a tentative D call TRBD2 (5 bases). CDR3 length equals 17 residues. Germline V gene data show CDR1 as SGHTA and CDR2 as FQGNSA. V shed 4 bases and J shed 1 base, with 17 bases lying between them. The CDR3 region is CASSSTLGPRSYNEQFF. The DNA of the CDR3 is TGTGCCAGCAGCTCCACACTAGGGCCCCGGTCCTACAATGAGCAGTTCTTC.

This clonotype was observed at least ten times. The gene calls are TRBV12-3 or TRBV12-4 and TRBJ1-1; D is ambiguous. V lost 2 bases to trimming and J lost 0 bases, with 4 bases between them. The CDR3 runs to 13 residues. The CDR3 is CASSLTMNTEAFF. CDR3 coding DNA: TGTGCCAGCAGTTTAACCATGAACACTGAAGCTTTCTTT.

The genes are TRBV12-3 or TRBV12-4 and TRBJ2-1; D may be TRBD2 (5 bases). The CDR3 spans 13 residues. The ends were cut back, 5 bases at V and 5 bases at J, with 10 bases in the middle. In nucleotides, the CDR3 is TGTGCCAGCAGTGCCACTAGTCACAATGAGCAGTTCTTC. This translates into CASSATSHNEQFF.

This clonotype was seen repeatedly, ten times or more. Sequence at one end of the junction differs from germline and may be a read error. This chain uses TRBV20-1 with TRBJ1-2; D uncertain. This CDR3 region has 14 residues. The germline gives CDR1 DFQATT, CDR2 SNEGSKA (reference sequence). In DNA, the CDR3 is TGCAGTGCTGGAGAGGGAGGCAAATCCTATGGCTACACCTTC. Encoded protein: CSAGEGGKSYGYTF.

This clonotype was recorded many times. The rearrangement joins TRBV5-5 to TRBJ2-7, with 9 bases matching TRBD1. The CDR3 spans 14 residues. The J segment lost 6 bases and the V segment lost 4 bases, leaving 8 bases of the junction unmatched. The germline CDR1 and CDR2 sequences are SGHKS and YYEKEE (reference sequence). The DNA of the CDR3 is TGTGCCAGCAGCCGACGGGACAGGGCGCCCGAGCAGTACTTC. This sequence encodes CASSRRDRAPEQYF. The entire variable domain, with the rest obtained from reference TRBV5-5 and TRBJ2-7, is as follows: DAGVTQSPTHLIKTRGQQVTLRCSPISGHKSVSWYQQVLGQGPQFIFQYYEKEERGRGNFPDRFSARQFPNYSSELNVNALLLGDSALYLCASSRRDRAPEQYFGPGTRLTVT.

This clonotype has ten or more counts. This chain connects TRBV5-4 to TRBJ2-7; 8 bases are a match to TRBD1. Germline trimming cut 2 bases from V and 3 bases from J; bases unmatched to any gene: 7. Germline CDR1 reads SGHNT; CDR2 reads YYREEE (reference sequence). The CDR3 runs 15 residues. CDR3 protein: CASSFHRGALYEQYF. CDR3 nucleotides: TGTGCCAGCAGCTTTCACAGGGGGGCCCTCTACGAGCAGTACTTC.

Remarks on this clonotype: Since a much larger clone is just one base distant, this may be a read error. The missing conserved phenylalanine or tryptophan at the end of this CDR3 makes a read error likely. V is TRBV9 and J is TRBJ2-3; possibly TRBD2 for D (5 bases). CDR1 is SGDLS and CDR2 is YYNGEE in the germline V gene. CDR3 length: 14 residues. Trimming stripped 4 bases from V and 2 bases from J, with 11 bases between. The CDR3: CASSKEGPTDTQYS. The CDR3 DNA sequence: TGTGCCAGCAGCAAAGAGGGTCCCACAGATACGCAGTATTCT.

This clonotype has ten or more counts. This sequence joins TRBV12-3 or TRBV12-4 and TRBJ1-1; tentatively, D is TRBD1 (6 bases). Trimming took 1 base from V and 6 from J, leaving 12 bases between them. The length of the CDR3 is 14 residues. CDR3 loop: CASSLGGGPSEAFF. The CDR3, as DNA: TGTGCCAGCAGTTTAGGTGGGGGCCCCTCTGAAGCTTTCTTT.

The table lists this clonotype with a few counts. This sequence may be a read error, since a much larger clone differs from it by one base. The V and J genes are TRBV20-1 and TRBJ2-7, with 8 bases aligning to TRBD1. This CDR3 has 16 residues. From germline, CDR1 is DFQATT and CDR2 SNEGSKA (reference sequence). The trim removed 2 bases at V and 2 bases at J, leaving 11 bases unmatched. The CDR3 DNA follows: TGCAGTGCTAGATTTCAGGGGGCCAACACGCCCTACGAGCAGTACTTC. It codes for CSARFQGANTPYEQYF.

This clonotype was detected ten times or more. The J gene is TRBJ2-5, the V gene TRBV24-1; the D gene is possibly TRBD1 (5 bases). V was clipped by 3 bases and J by 2 bases, with 21 bases between them. The CDR3 consists of 18 residues. The germline V gene encodes CDR1 KGHDR and CDR2 SFDVKD. CDR3: CATSDQGPVGVLQETQYF. CDR3 nucleotides: TGTGCCACCAGTGATCAGGGCCCCGTGGGTGTTTTACAAGAGACCCAGTACTTC.

This clonotype came up a few times. This chain joins TRBV27 and TRBJ2-3, with D tentatively TRBD2 (6 bases). V was pared by 4 bases and J by 3 bases, with 17 bases between. The CDR3 is 16 amino acids. Germline CDR1 reads MNHEY; CDR2 reads SMNVEV (reference sequence). The CDR3 nucleotides are TGTGCCAGCAGTTCCGGTCCGGGACTCAAAACAGATACGCAGTATTTT. Residues: CASSSGPGLKTDTQYF.

This clonotype came up many times. CDR3 DNA: TGTGCCAGCACCCCTTTTGCAGGGAACAATCAGCCCCAGCATTTT. Amino acids: CASTPFAGNNQPQHF. The V gene is TRBV5-5, the J gene TRBJ1-5; D is possibly TRBD1 (5 bases). Germline CDR1 is SGHKS and CDR2 is YYEKEE (reference sequence). There are 15 residues in the CDR3. The germline V and J ends were trimmed by 6 bases and 3 bases, with 16 bases remaining between them.